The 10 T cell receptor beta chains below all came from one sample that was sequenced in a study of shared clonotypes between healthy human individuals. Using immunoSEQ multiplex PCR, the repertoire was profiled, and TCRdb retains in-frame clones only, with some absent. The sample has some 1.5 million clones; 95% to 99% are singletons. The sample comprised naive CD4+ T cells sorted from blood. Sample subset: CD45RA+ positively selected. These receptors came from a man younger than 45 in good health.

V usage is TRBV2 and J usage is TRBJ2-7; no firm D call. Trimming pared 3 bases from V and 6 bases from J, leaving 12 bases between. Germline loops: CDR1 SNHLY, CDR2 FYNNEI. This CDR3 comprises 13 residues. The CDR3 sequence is CASSDSGLGEQYF. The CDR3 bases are TGTGCCAGCAGTGATTCGGGTTTAGGCGAGCAGTACTTC.

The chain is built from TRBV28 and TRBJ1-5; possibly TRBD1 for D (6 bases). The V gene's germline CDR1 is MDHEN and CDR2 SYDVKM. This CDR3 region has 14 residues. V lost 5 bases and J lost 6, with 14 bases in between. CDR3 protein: CASSLTGYSQPQHF. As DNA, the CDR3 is TGTGCCAGCAGTCTCACAGGGTACAGTCAGCCCCAGCATTTT. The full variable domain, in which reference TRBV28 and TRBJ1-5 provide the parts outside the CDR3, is DVKVTQSSRYLVKRTGEKVFLECVQDMDHENMFWYRQDPGLGLRLIYFSYDVKMKEKGDIPEGYSVSREKKERFSLILESASTNQTSMYLCASSLTGYSQPQHFGDGTRLSIL.

The CDR3, as DNA: TGTGCCACCAGCAGAGATAAGAGAGACTCCTACGAGCAGTACTTC. Its translation: CATSRDKRDSYEQYF. This rearrangement joins TRBV15 to TRBJ2-7; unclear D gene. V was cut by 0 bases and J by 0 bases, with 9 bases left in between. There are 15 residues in the CDR3. Germline V gives CDR1 LNHNV, CDR2 YYDKDF (reference sequence).

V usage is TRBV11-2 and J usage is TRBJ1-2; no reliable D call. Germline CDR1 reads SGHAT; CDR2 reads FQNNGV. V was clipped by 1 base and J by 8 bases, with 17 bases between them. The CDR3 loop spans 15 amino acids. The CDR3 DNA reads TGTGCCAGCAGCTTAGGTTTTCGGGCTGTAGAGGGCTACACCTTC. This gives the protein CASSLGFRAVEGYTF.

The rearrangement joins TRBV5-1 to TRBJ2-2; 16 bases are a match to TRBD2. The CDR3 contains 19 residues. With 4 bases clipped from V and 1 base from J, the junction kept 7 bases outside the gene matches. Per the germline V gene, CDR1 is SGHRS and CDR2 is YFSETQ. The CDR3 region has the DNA TGCGCCAGCAGCGGGACTAGCGGGAGGGCCGGAATGAACACCGGGGAGCTGTTTTTT. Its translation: CASSGTSGRAGMNTGELFF.

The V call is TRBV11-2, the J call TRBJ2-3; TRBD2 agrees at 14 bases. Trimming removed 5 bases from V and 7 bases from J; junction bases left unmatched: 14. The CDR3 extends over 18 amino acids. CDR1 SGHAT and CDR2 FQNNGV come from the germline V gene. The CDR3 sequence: CASSQSSGTSGSWYTQYF. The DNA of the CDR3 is TGTGCCAGCAGCCAATCCTCGGGGACTAGCGGGAGTTGGTATACGCAGTATTTT.

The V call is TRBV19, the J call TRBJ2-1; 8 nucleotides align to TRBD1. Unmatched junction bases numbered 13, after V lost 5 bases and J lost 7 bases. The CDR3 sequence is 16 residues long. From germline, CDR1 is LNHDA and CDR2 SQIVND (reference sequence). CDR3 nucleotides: TGTGCCAGTAGTTCTCCGGACAGGGAATTGGGAAATGAGCAGTTCTTC. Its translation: CASSSPDRELGNEQFF.

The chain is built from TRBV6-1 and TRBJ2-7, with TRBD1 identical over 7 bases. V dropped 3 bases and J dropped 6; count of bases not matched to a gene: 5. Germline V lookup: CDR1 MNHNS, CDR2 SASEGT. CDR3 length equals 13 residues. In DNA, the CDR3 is TGTGCCAGCAGTGAGGGGACAGCTCCCGAGCAGTACTTC. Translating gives CASSEGTAPEQYF.

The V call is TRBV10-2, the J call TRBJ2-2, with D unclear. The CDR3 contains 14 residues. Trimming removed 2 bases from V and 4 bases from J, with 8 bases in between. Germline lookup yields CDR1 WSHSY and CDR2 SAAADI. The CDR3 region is CASSEVRSTGELFF. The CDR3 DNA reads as TGCGCCAGCAGTGAGGTACGGAGCACCGGGGAGCTGTTTTTT.

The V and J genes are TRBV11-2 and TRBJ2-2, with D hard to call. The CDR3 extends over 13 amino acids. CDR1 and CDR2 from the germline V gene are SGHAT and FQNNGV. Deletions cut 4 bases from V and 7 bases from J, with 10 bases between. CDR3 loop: CASSSRHRGELFF. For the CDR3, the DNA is TGTGCCAGCAGCTCCAGACACCGCGGGGAGCTGTTTTTT.